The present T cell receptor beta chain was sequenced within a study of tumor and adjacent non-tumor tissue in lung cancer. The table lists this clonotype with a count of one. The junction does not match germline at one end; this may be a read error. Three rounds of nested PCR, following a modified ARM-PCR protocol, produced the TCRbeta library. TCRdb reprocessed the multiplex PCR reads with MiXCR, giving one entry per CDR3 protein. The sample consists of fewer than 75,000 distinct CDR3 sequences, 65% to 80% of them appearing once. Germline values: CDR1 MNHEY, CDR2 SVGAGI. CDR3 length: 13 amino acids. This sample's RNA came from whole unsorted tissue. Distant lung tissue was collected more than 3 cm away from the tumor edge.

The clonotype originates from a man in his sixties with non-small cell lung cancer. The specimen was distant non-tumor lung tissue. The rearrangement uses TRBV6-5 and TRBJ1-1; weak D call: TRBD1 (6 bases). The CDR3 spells CASSKPGGTEALF. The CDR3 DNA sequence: TGTGCAAGCAGTAAGCCCGGGGGCACTGAAGCTCTCTTT.